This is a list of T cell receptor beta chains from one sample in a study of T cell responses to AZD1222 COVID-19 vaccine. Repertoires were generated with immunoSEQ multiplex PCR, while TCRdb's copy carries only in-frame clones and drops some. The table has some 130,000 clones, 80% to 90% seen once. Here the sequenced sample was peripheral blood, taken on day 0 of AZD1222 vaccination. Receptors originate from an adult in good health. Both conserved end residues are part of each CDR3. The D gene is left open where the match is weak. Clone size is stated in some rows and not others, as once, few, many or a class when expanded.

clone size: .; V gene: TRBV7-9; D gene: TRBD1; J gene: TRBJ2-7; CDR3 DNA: TGTGCCAGCAGCTTCGGACAGGGTCGGAACGAGCAGTACTTC; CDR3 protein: CASSFGQGRNEQYF
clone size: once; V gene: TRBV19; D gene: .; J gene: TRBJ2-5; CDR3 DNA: TGTGCCAGTAGTTCACTAGTTTTCGAGACCCAGTACTTC; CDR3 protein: CASSSLVFETQYF
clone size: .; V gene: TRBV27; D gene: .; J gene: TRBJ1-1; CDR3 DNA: TGTGCCAGCAGTCGGCAGTCGAACACTGAAGCTTTCTTT; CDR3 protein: CASSRQSNTEAFF
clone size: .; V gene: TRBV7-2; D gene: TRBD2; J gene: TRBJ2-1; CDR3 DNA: TGTGCCAGCAGCGACGGGCTAGCGGGGCCCTACGGGAATGAGCAGTTCTTC; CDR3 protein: CASSDGLAGPYGNEQFF
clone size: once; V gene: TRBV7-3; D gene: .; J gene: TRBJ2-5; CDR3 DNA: TGTGCCAGCAGCCCAACTAGGGGGGAGACCCAGTACTTC; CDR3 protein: CASSPTRGETQYF
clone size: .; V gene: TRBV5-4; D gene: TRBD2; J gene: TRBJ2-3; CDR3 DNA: TGTGCCAGCAGCTTGTCGGGGAGGGCTTATGTTACGCAGTATTTT; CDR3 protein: CASSLSGRAYVTQYF
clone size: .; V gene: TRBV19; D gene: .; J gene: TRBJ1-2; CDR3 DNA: TGTGCCAGTAGTAACAGGGCTCTTAACTATGGCTACACCTTC; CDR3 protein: CASSNRALNYGYTF
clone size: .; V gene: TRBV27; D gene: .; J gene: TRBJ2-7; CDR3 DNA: TGTGCCAGCAGCTTGAAGACAGGACCCACCTACGAGCAGTACTTC; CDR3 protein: CASSLKTGPTYEQYF
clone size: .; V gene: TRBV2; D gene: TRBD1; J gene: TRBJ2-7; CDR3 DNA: TGTGCCAGCAGTGTTGCCGGATCTGGACAGGGAGGAGACGAGCAGTACTTC; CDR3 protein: CASSVAGSGQGGDEQYF
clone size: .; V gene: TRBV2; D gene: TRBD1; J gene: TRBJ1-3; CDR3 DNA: TGTGCCAAGGGCCCTAAGGGGGCATCGGACAGTAGCTCTGGAAACACCATATATTTT; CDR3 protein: CAKGPKGASDSSSGNTIYF
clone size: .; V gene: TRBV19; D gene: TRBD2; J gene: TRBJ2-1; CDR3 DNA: TGTGCCAGTAGTATAATGACTAGCGGGCGAAATGAGCAGTTCTTC; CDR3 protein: CASSIMTSGRNEQFF
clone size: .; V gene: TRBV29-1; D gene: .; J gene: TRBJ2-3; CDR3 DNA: TGCAGCGCAAAACCTAGCCCAGATACGCAGTATTTT; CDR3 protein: CSAKPSPDTQYF
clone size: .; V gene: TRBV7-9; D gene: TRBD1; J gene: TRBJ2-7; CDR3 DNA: TGTGCCAGCAGCTTAGGGACAGGGGTCTACGAGCAGTACTTC; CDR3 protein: CASSLGTGVYEQYF
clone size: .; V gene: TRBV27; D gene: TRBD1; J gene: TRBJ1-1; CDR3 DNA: TGTGCCAGCAGACGGACAGGGCTGTCTGAAGCTTTCTTT; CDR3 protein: CASRRTGLSEAFF
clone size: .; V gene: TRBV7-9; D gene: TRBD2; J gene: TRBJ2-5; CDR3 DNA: TGTGCCAGCCGACTAGCGTCGAGGGAGACCCAGTACTTC; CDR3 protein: CASRLASRETQYF
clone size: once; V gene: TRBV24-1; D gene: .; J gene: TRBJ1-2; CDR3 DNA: TGTGCCACCAGTGATTGGCAGAACTATGGCTACACCTTC; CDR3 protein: CATSDWQNYGYTF
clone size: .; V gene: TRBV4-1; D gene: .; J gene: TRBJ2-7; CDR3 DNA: TGCGCCAGCAGCCAATTCCCCCCGGACATAGGGTACGAGCAGTACTTC; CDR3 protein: CASSQFPPDIGYEQYF
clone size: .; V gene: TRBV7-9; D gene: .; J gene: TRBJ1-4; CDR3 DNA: TGTGCCAGCAGCCTCCGACAGCCCGGGGATGAAAAACTGTTTTTT; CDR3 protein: CASSLRQPGDEKLFF
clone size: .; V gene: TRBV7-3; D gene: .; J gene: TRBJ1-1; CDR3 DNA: TGTGCCAGCAGCCCCGCGGGTATAGGCACTGAAGCTTTCTTT; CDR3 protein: CASSPAGIGTEAFF
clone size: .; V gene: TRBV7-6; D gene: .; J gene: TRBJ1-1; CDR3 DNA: TGTGCCAGCAGCTTAGGGGTCGAGGGAGCAGCTTTCTTT; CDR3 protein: CASSLGVEGAAFF
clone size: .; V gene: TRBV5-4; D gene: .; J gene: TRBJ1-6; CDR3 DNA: TGTGCCAGCAGCCCCGAGGGGGGGTATAATTCACCCCTCCACTTT; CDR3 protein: CASSPEGGYNSPLHF
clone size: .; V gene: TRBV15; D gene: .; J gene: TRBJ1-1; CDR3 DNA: TGTGCCACCAGCAGAGATCATTTTTTTTGGGGGGGGGACACTGAAGCTTTCTTT; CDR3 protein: CATSRDHFFWGGDTEAFF
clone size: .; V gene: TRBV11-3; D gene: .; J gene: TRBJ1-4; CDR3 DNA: TGTGCCAGCAGCTTAGATCTTCGGGGTAAGGGTGAAAAACTGTTTTTT; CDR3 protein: CASSLDLRGKGEKLFF
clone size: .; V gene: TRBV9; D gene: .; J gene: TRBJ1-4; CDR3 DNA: TGTGCCAGCAGCGTAGGGGGAACAGGCGGTGAAAAACTGTTTTTT; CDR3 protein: CASSVGGTGGEKLFF
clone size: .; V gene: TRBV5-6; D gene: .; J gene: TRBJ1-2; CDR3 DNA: TGTGCCAGCAGCGTCGACGGGACAAACTATGGCTACACCTTC; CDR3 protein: CASSVDGTNYGYTF
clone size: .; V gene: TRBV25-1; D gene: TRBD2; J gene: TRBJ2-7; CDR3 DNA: TGTGCCAGCAGTGAATGGACTAGCTACGAGCAGTACTTC; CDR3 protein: CASSEWTSYEQYF
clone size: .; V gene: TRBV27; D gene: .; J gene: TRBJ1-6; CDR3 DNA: TGTGCCAGCAGTTTATACGCTCTGCCGGCGGGGAATTCACCCCTCCACTTT; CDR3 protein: CASSLYALPAGNSPLHF
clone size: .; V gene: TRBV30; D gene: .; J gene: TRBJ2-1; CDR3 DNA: TGTGCCTGGAGTAGCCAGGGAAGGATGCTAAATGAGCAGTTCTTC; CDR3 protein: CAWSSQGRMLNEQFF
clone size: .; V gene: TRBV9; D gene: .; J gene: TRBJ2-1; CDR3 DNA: TGTGCCAGCAGCGATGGGGATTACAATGAGCAGTTCTTC; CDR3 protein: CASSDGDYNEQFF
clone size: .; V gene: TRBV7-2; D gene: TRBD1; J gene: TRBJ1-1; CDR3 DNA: TGTGCCAGCAGCGTCCCCAGGACAGGGGGAACTGAAGCTTTCTTT; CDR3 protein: CASSVPRTGGTEAFF
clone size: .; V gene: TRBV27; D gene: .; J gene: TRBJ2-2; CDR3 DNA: TGTGCCAGCAGGAAGGGGACCGGGGAGCTGTTTTTT; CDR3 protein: CASRKGTGELFF
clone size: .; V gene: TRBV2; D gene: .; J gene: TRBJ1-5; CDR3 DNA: TGTGCCAGCATGGGTCAGGGTATTAGCAATCAGCCCCAGCATTTT; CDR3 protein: CASMGQGISNQPQHF
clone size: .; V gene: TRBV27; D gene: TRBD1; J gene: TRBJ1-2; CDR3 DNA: TGTGCCAGCAGTTTATCGAGGTTCGGGACAGGGGCCTATGGCTACACCTTC; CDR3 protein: CASSLSRFGTGAYGYTF
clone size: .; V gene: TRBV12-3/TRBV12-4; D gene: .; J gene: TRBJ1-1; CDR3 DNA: TGTGCCAGCAGTCGGGGTCCGGGGTGGGAAGCTTTCTTT; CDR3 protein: CASSRGPGWEAFF
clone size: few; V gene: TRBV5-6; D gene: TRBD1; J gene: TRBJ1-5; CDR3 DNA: TGTGCCAGCAGCCGACAGGGGAGGCAGCCCCAGCATTTT; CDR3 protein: CASSRQGRQPQHF
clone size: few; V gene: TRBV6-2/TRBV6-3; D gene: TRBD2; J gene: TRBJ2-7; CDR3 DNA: TGTGCCAGCAGTTACGGGACTAGCTACGAGCAGTACTTC; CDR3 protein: CASSYGTSYEQYF
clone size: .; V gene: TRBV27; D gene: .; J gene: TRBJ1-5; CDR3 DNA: TGTGCCAGCAGGGCAGAGTCTAGCAATCAGCCCCAGCATTTT; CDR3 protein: CASRAESSNQPQHF
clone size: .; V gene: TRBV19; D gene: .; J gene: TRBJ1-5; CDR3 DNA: TGTGCCAGTAGTCCGGGACCACAGCCCCAGCATTTT; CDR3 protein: CASSPGPQPQHF
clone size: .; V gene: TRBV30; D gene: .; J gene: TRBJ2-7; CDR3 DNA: TGTGCCTGGAGTCATTCGGGGACCTACGAGCAGTACTTC; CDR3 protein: CAWSHSGTYEQYF
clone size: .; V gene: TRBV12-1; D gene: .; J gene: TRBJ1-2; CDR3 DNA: TGTGCCAGCAGCTTCCCTTACCGGGAAGGCTACACCTTC; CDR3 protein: CASSFPYREGYTF
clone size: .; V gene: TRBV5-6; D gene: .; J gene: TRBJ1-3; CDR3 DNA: TGTGCCAGCAGCTTGCCGGCGAGCTCTGGAAACACCATATATTTT; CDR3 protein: CASSLPASSGNTIYF
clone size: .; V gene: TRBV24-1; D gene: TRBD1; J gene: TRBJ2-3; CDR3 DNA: TGTGCCACCAGTGGGGACAGGGACGCAGATACGCAGTATTTT; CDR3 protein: CATSGDRDADTQYF
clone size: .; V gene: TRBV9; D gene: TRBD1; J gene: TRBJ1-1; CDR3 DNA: TGTGCCAGCGGGACAGCAAACACTGAAGCTTTCTTT; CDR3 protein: CASGTANTEAFF
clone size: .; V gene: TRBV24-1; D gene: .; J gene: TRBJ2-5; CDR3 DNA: TGTGCCACCAGCTCCCTCTCGGGCGAACAAGAGACCCAGTACTTC; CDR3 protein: CATSSLSGEQETQYF
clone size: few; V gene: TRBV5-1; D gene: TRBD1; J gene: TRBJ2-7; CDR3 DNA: TGCGCCAGCAGCCCGGGACAGGGGGCGGTCTCCTACGAGCAGTACTTC; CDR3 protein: CASSPGQGAVSYEQYF
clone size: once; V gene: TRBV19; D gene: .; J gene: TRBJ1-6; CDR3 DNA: TGTGCCAGTAGGAATCGGGATAATTCACCCCTCCACTTT; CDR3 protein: CASRNRDNSPLHF
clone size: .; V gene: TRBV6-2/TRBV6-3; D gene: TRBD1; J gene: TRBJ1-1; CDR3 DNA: TGTGCCAGCAGTTACTCGACGGGGACAGGAGGGGTTAACACTGAAGCTTTCTTT; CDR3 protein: CASSYSTGTGGVNTEAFF
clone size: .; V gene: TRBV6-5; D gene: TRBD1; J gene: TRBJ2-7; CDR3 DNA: TGTGCCAGCAGTTACTCGGACGACAGGGGGACGCAGTACTTC; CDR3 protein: CASSYSDDRGTQYF
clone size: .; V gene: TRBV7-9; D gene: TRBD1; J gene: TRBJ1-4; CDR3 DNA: TGTGCCAGCAGCCTGGGACAGGGGAATGAAAAACTGTTTTTT; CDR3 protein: CASSLGQGNEKLFF
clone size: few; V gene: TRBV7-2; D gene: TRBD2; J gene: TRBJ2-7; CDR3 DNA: TGTGCCAGCAGCCTGATAGCGGGAGGGCCAGTCGAGCAGTACTTC; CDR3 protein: CASSLIAGGPVEQYF
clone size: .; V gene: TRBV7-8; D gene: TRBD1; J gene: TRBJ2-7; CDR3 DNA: TGTGCCAGCAGCCTGCTAAGGACAGGGGGCCGCGAGCAGTACTTC; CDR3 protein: CASSLLRTGGREQYF
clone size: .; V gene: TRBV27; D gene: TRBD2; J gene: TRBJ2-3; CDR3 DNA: TGTGCCAGCAGTTTATGGGTGGGCGGGAGAGGAAGAGCAGATACGCAGTATTTT; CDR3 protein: CASSLWVGGRGRADTQYF
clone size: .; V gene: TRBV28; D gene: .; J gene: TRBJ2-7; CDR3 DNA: TGTGCCAGCAGTACCCCGCAAGCCGGTTCCAACTACGAGCAGTACTTC; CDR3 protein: CASSTPQAGSNYEQYF
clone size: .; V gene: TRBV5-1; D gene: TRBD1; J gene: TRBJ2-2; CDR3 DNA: TGCGCCAGCAGCTTGGAGGGTCGGATTCAGACAGGGCGAGGGGAGCTGTTTTTT; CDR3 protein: CASSLEGRIQTGRGELFF
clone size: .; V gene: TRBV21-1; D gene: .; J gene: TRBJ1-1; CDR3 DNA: TGTGCCAGCAGCATCGCCCCGGTGAGGAGGAACACTGAAGCTTTCTTT; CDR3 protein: CASSIAPVRRNTEAFF
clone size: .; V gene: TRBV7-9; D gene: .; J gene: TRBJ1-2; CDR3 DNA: TGTGCCAGCAGCTTAGTTCCGCTGTCAGACTATGGCTACACCTTC; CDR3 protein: CASSLVPLSDYGYTF
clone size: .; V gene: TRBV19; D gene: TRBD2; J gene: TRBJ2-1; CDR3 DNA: TGTGCCAGTAGTATAGGCCGGACTAGCGGGAGAATATACAATGAGCAGTTCTTC; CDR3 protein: CASSIGRTSGRIYNEQFF
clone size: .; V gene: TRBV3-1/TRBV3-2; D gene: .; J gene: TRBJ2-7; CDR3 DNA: TGTGCCAGCAGCCAAGGGGACTCCTACGAGCAGTACTTC; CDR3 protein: CASSQGDSYEQYF
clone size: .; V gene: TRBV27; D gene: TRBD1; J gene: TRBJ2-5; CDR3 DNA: TGTGCCAGCAGTTTATTAGTGACTCCCGGGACAGGCCACCAAGAGACCCAGTACTTC; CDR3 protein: CASSLLVTPGTGHQETQYF